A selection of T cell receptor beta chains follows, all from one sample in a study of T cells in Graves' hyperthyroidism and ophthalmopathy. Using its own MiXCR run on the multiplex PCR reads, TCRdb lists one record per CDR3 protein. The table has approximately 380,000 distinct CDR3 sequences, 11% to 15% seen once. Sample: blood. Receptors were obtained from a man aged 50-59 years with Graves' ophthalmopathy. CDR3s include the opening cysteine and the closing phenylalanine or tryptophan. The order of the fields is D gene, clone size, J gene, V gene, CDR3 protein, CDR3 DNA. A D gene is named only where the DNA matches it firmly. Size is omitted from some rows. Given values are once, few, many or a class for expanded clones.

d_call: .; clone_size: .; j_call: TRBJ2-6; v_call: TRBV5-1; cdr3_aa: CASSSLGANVLTF; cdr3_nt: TGCGCCAGCAGCTCTCTGGGGGCCAACGTCCTGACTTTC
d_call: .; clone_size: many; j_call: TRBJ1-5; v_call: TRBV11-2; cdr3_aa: CASSQLLTGQPQHF; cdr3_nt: TGTGCCAGCAGCCAACTTCTCACAGGGCAGCCCCAGCATTTT
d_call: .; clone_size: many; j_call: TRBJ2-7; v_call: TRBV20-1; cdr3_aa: CSARGLPSSYEQYF; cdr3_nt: TGCAGTGCCCGGGGACTCCCGAGCTCCTACGAGCAGTACTTC
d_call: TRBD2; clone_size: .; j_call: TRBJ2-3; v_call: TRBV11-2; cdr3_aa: CASSSAGRVAGPTDTQYF; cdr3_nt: TGTGCCAGCAGCTCAGCCGGGAGGGTAGCGGGACCCACAGATACGCAGTATTTT
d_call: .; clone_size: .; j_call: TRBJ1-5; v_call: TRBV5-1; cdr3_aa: CASSLVGGAGQPQHF; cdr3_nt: TGCGCCAGCAGCTTGGTCGGGGGCGCCGGCCAGCCCCAGCATTTT
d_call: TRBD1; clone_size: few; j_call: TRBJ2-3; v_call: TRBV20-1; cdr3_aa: CSADKPGTGIADTQYF; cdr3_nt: TGCAGTGCTGACAAACCCGGGACAGGGATAGCAGATACGCAGTATTTT
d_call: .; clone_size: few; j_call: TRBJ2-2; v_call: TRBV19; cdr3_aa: CASSTPAPNTGELFF; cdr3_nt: TGTGCCAGTAGTACCCCCGCACCGAACACCGGGGAGCTGTTTTTT
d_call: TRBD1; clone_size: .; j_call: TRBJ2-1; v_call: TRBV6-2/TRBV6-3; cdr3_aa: CASSYSDRGSYYEQFF; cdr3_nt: TGTGCCAGCAGTTACTCGGACAGGGGAAGTTACTATGAGCAGTTCTTC
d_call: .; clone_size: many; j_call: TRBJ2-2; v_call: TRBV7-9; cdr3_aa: CASSPQAMGSTGELFF; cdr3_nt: TGTGCCAGCAGCCCGCAAGCGATGGGCTCCACCGGGGAGCTGTTTTTT
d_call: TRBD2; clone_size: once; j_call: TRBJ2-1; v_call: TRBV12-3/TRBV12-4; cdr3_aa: CASSPTSRNHEQFF; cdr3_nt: TGTGCCAGCAGCCCGACTAGCCGCAATCATGAGCAGTTCTTC
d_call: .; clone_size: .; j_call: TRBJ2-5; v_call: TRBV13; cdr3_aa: CASKLQLQETQYF; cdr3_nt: TGTGCCAGCAAGTTACAGCTACAAGAGACCCAGTACTTC
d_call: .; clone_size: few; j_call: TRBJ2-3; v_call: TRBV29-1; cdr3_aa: CSAAPRVTDTQYF; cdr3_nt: TGCAGCGCCGCGCCCCGAGTCACAGATACGCAGTATTTT
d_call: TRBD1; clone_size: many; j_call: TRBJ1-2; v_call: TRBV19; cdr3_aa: CASSQTGSKGYTF; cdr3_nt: TGTGCCAGTAGCCAGACAGGGTCTAAAGGCTACACCTTC
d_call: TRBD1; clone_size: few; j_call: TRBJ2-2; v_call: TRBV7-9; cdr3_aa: CASRRDRVNTGELFF; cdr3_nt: TGTGCCAGCAGGAGGGACAGGGTGAACACCGGGGAGCTGTTTTTT
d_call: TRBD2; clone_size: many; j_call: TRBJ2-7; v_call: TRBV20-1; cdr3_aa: CSARPHKQRLAGAEQYF; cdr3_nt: TGCAGTGCTAGGCCCCATAAACAGCGGCTAGCGGGAGCCGAGCAGTACTTC
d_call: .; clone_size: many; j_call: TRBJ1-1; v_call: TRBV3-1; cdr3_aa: CASSQEGGRTEAFF; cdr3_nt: TGTGCCAGCAGCCAAGAAGGGGGTAGGACTGAAGCTTTCTTT
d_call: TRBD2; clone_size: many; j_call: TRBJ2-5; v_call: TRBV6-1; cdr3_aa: CASSDLAGRQETQYF; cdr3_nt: TGTGCCAGCAGTGATCTAGCGGGAAGACAAGAGACCCAGTACTTC
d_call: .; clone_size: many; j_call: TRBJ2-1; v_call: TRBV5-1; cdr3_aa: CASSSPREEQFF; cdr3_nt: TGCGCCAGCAGCTCCCCTCGCGAGGAGCAGTTCTTC
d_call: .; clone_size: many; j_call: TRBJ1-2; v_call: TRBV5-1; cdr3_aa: CASSLDPVAGGYTF; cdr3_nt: TGCGCCAGCAGCTTGGATCCCGTAGCCGGTGGCTACACCTTC
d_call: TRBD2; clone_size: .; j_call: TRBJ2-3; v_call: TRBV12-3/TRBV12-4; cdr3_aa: CASSWGGDRDTQYF; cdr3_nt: TGTGCCAGCAGTTGGGGGGGGGACCGTGATACGCAGTATTTT
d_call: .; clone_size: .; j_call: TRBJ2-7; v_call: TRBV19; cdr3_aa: CASSDGQTYEQYF; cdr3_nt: TGTGCCAGTAGTGATGGACAGACCTACGAGCAGTACTTC
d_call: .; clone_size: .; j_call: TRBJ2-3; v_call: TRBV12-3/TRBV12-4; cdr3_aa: CASGPIAQGDTQYF; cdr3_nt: TGTGCCAGCGGCCCAATTGCCCAAGGAGATACGCAGTATTTT
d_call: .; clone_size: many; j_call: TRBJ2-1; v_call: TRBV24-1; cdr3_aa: CATSDSSGTNYNEQFF; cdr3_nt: TGTGCCACCAGTGATTCCTCCGGGACAAACTACAATGAGCAGTTCTTC
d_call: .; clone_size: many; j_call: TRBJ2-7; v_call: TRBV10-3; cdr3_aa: CAISERAHEQYF; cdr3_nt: TGTGCCATCAGTGAAAGGGCCCACGAGCAGTACTTC
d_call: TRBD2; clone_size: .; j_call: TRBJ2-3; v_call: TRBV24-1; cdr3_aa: CATSDLPTSGWADTQYF; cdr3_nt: TGTGCCACCAGTGATTTGCCTACTAGCGGGTGGGCAGATACGCAGTATTTT
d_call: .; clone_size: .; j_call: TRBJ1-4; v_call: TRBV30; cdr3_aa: CAWSVTGSREKLFF; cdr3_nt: TGTGCCTGGAGTGTAACCGGGAGTCGGGAAAAACTGTTTTTT
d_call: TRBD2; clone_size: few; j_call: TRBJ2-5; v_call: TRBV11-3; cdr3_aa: CASSLDGTRNSETQYF; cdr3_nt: TGTGCCAGCAGCTTAGATGGGACTAGAAATTCGGAGACCCAGTACTTC
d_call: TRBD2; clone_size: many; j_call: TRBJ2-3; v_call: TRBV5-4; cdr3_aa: CASSSRREDLTDTQYF; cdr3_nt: TGTGCCAGCAGCTCGAGACGGGAGGACCTCACAGATACGCAGTATTTT
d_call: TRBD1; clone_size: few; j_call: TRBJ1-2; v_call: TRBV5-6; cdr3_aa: CASSWTGRSGYTF; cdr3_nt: TGTGCCAGCAGCTGGACAGGGCGATCTGGCTACACCTTC
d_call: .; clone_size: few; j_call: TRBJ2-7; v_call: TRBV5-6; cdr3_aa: CASSLDVGGVPEQYF; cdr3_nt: TGTGCCAGCAGCTTGGATGTGGGAGGCGTTCCCGAGCAGTACTTC